Sequencing of this TCR beta chain was carried out in a study of shared clonotypes between healthy human individuals. Overall study findings and caveats: Investigators collected only blood, and repertoires in tissues likely differ.

Researchers divided each subset's genomic DNA evenly across several immunoSEQ plates. For unsorted PBMC, roughly 270 ng DNA per replicate equaled tens of thousands of T cell genomes. Here immunoSEQ multiplex PCR was the method, and the copy in TCRdb shows in-frame clones only, minus some. Of around 530,000 clones detected, roughly 72% appear once; the ten largest clones hold around 12%. For genomic DNA, unsorted samples relied on tens of millions of PBMCs. Germline values: CDR1 MGHRA, CDR2 YSYEKL. V shed 0 bases and J shed 4 bases, with 7 bases lying between them. This CDR3 comprises 14 residues. To note about this clone: Its antigen remains unknown.

The sequence derives from a woman in her thirties or forties in good health. Some clones in this sample may be carry-over from other donors' samples. The V call is TRBV4-1, the J call TRBJ1-5; D uncertain. Input material: PBMCs. The DNA of the CDR3 is TGCGCCAGCAGCCAAGAACCCTCGAATCAGCCCCAGCATTTT. This encodes CASSQEPSNQPQHF.